The entry below describes one TCR beta chain. No antigen is known for it. CD8+CD57+ cell expansion had been shown by flow cytometry in patients chosen for sequencing. None of the patients had been given any therapy when their blood was sampled. The sample originates from a study of CD8+CD57+ T cells in acquired aplastic anemia. On the study more broadly: Yields of DNA that came from sorted CD4+ and CD8+ cells averaged approximately 3.5 ug.

Study observations and caveats: Both patients and controls carried the same twenty-nine CD8+ CDR3 sequences. CD8+ Simpson's diversity showed no significant patient-control difference.

Both TCR beta VDJ combination and CDR3 sequence profiling were carried out. Genomic DNA was the template for this profiling. TCRdb reprocessed the reads via MiXCR and lists one record per CDR3 protein. The table has roughly 240,000 distinct CDR3 sequences, around half seen once. V was shortened by 8 bases and J by 5 bases, with 10 bases between the two germline ends. The germline V gene encodes CDR1 ENHRY and CDR2 SYGVKD. The CDR3 totals 11 residues. The chain employs TRBV10-3 and TRBJ2-7; D unresolved. The sample taken for sequencing was sorted CD4+, CD8+, or CD8+CD57+ T cells (not recorded which) from PBMCs. The TCR comes from a human donor with aplastic anemia. CDR3 DNA sequence: TGTGCCATCGGGGTTGGGGACGAGCAGTACTTC. Translation gives CAIGVGDEQYF.